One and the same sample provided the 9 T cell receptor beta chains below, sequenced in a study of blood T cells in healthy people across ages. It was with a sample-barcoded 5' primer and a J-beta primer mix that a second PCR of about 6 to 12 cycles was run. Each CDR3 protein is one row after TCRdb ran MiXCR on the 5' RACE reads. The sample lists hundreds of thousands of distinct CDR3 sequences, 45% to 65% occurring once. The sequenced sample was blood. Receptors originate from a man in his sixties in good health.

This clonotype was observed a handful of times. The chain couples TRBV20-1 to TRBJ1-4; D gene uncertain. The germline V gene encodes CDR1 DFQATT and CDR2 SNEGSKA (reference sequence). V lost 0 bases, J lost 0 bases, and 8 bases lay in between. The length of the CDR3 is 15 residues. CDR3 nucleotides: TGCAGTGCTAGAGATTTCGCCGCAACTAATGAAAAACTGTTTTTT. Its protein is CSARDFAATNEKLFF.

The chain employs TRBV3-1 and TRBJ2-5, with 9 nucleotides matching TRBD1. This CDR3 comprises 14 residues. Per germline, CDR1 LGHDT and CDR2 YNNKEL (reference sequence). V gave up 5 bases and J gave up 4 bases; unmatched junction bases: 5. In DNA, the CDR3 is TGTGCCAGCAGCTACCGACAGGGGGGAGAGACCCAGTACTTC. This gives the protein CASSYRQGGETQYF.

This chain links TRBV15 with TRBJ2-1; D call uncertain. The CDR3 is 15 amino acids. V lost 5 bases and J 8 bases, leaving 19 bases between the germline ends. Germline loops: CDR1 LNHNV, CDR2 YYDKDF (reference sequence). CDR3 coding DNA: TGTGCCACCAGCGATTGGGGTGCGCCCGGGTATGAGCAGTTCTTC. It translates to CATSDWGAPGYEQFF. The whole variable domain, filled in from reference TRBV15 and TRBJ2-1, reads DAMVIQNPRYQVTQFGKPVTLSCSQTLNHNVMYWYQQKSSQAPKLLFHYYDKDFNNEADTPDNFQSRRPNTSFCFLDIRSPGLGDTAMYLCATSDWGAPGYEQFFGPGTRLTVL.

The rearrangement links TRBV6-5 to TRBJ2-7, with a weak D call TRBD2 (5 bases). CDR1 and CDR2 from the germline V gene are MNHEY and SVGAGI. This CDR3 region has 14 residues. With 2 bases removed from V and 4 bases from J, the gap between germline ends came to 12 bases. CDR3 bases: TGTGCCAGCAGTTACACCGGAGGCAGTTACGAGCAGTACTTC. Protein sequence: CASSYTGGSYEQYF.

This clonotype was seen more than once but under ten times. DNA of the CDR3: TGCGCCAGCAGCGGACAGGGAGGGACTAGCGCCTCCCAGACCCAGTACTTC. Translated, it gives CASSGQGGTSASQTQYF. This sequence joins TRBV5-1 and TRBJ2-5, with 10 bases that match TRBD2. Trimming cost V 4 bases and J 6 bases; bases outside gene matches: 15. This CDR3 has 17 residues. Germline assignment: CDR1 SGHRS and CDR2 YFSETQ.

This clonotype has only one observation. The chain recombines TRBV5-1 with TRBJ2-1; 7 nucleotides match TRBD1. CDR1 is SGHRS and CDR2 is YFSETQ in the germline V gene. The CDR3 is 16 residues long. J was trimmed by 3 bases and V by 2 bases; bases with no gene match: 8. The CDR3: CASSLVGDRSYNEQFF. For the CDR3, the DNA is TGCGCCAGCAGCTTAGTTGGGGACAGAAGCTACAATGAGCAGTTCTTC.

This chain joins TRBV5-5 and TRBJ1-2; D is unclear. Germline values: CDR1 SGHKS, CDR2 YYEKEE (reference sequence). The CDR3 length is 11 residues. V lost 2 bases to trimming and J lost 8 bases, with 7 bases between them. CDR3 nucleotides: TGTGCCAGCAGCTTCCTCTCGGGCTACACCTTC. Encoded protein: CASSFLSGYTF. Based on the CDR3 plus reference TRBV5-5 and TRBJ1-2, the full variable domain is DAGVTQSPTHLIKTRGQQVTLRCSPISGHKSVSWYQQVLGQGPQFIFQYYEKEERGRGNFPDRFSARQFPNYSSELNVNALLLGDSALYLCASSFLSGYTFGSGTRLTVV.

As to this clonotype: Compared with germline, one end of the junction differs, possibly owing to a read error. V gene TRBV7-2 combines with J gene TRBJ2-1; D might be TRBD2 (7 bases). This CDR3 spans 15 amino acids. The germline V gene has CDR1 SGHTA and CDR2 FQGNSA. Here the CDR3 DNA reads TGTGCCAGCAGCTTAGCGGGGGGGCCTTACAATGAGCAGTTATTC. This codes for CASSLAGGPYNEQLF.

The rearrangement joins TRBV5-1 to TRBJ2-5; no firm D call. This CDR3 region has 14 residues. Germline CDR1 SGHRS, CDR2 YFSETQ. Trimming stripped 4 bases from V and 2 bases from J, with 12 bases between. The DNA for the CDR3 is TGCGCCAGCAGCCCCTCCACCCCACAAGAGACCCAGTACTTC. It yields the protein CASSPSTPQETQYF.